This T cell receptor (beta chain) was found in a study of response to subunit inactivated influenza vaccine. TCRdb reprocessed the RT-PCR reads with MiXCR, giving one entry per CDR3 protein. The sample holds fewer than 750,000 distinct CDR3 sequences; about 14% are singletons and the top ten take more than 9.5%. This clonotype was seen ten or more times. Germline V gives CDR1 SEHNR, CDR2 FQNEAQ (reference sequence). The V gene lost 7 bases and the J gene lost 7 bases, with 17 bases spanning the gap. This CDR3 spans 13 amino acids. Sequencing was performed on PBMCs from blood, taken 11 to 12 days after vaccination. This receptor was taken from a man aged 45-65 years who received an inactivated influenza vaccine. V gene TRBV7-9 combines with J gene TRBJ2-7; tentatively, D is TRBD2 (7 bases). CDR3 sequence reads: CASTLGASGEQYF. In nucleotides, the CDR3 is TGTGCCAGCACACTGGGGGCTAGCGGAGAGCAGTACTTC.